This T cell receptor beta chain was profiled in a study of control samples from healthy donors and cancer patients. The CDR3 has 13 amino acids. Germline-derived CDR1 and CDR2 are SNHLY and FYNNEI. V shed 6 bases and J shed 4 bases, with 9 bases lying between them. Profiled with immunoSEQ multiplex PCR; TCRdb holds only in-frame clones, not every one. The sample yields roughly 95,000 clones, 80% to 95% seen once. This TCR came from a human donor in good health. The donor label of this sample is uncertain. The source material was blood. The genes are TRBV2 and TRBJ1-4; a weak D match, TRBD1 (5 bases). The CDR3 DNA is TGTGCCAGCAGCCGACAGAATAATGAAAAACTGTTTTTT. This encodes CASSRQNNEKLFF. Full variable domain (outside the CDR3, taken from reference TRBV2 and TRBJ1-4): EPEVTQTPSHQVTQMGQEVILRCVPISNHLYFYWYRQILGQKVEFLVSFYNNEISEKSEIFDDQFSVERPDGSNFTLKIRSTKLEDSAMYFCASSRQNNEKLFFGSGTQLSVL.